These T cell receptor beta chains were read from a single sample in a study of blood T cell repertoires in COVID-19. Profiling relied on immunoSEQ multiplex PCR, and the TCRdb table lists in-frame clones only, not all of them. This sample yields 15,000 to 20,000 clones, of which about 92% are seen a single time; under 7% belongs to the top ten. Sequences were obtained from peripheral blood. These receptors were taken from a human donor in a cohort sampled during active COVID-19. The CDR3 runs from the conserved cysteine through the conserved F or W. A D gene is named only where the DNA matches it firmly. Part of the rows lack a size; the others show once, few, many or a class for expanded clones.

v_call: TRBV2
d_call: -
j_call: TRBJ2-7
clone_size: once
cdr3_aa: CASGPAGQLYEQYF
cdr3_nt: TGTGCCAGCGGACCAGCGGGACAACTATACGAGCAGTACTTC

v_call: TRBV30
d_call: -
j_call: TRBJ2-5
clone_size: -
cdr3_aa: CAWSYSGKQETQYF
cdr3_nt: TGTGCCTGGAGTTATAGCGGAAAACAAGAGACCCAGTACTTC

v_call: TRBV30
d_call: -
j_call: TRBJ2-1
clone_size: -
cdr3_aa: CAWSIRPSQFF
cdr3_nt: TGTGCCTGGAGTATAAGACCTAGCCAGTTCTTC

v_call: TRBV27
d_call: -
j_call: TRBJ1-1
clone_size: -
cdr3_aa: CASRAGDGTEAFF
cdr3_nt: TGTGCCAGCCGGGCAGGGGACGGGACTGAAGCTTTCTTT

v_call: TRBV28
d_call: TRBD1
j_call: TRBJ2-7
clone_size: -
cdr3_aa: CASSPRPGTGKYEQYF
cdr3_nt: TGTGCCAGCAGTCCACGACCCGGGACAGGGAAGTACGAGCAGTACTTC

v_call: TRBV30
d_call: -
j_call: TRBJ1-1
clone_size: -
cdr3_aa: CAWIRRNTEAFF
cdr3_nt: TGTGCCTGGATTAGGAGGAACACTGAAGCTTTCTTT

v_call: TRBV9
d_call: -
j_call: TRBJ2-3
clone_size: -
cdr3_aa: CASSVVAGRSPGDTQYF
cdr3_nt: TGTGCCAGCAGCGTAGTGGCCGGAAGATCCCCCGGGGATACGCAGTATTTT

v_call: TRBV28
d_call: -
j_call: TRBJ1-4
clone_size: -
cdr3_aa: CASSRRGGGNEKLFF
cdr3_nt: TGTGCCAGCAGTCGGCGGGGGGGCGGGAATGAAAAACTGTTTTTT

v_call: TRBV7-9
d_call: -
j_call: TRBJ2-2
clone_size: -
cdr3_aa: CASSGPGLANTGELFF
cdr3_nt: TGTGCCAGCAGCGGGCCGGGACTCGCCAACACCGGGGAGCTGTTTTTT

v_call: TRBV3-1/TRBV3-2
d_call: -
j_call: TRBJ2-5
clone_size: -
cdr3_aa: CASSPLVSKGLETQYF
cdr3_nt: TGTGCCAGCAGCCCCTTGGTTTCGAAGGGGCTGGAGACCCAGTACTTC

v_call: TRBV30
d_call: TRBD1
j_call: TRBJ1-2
clone_size: -
cdr3_aa: CAWSSPKTGGYGYTF
cdr3_nt: TGTGCCTGGAGTTCCCCCAAAACAGGGGGCTATGGCTACACCTTC

v_call: TRBV28
d_call: -
j_call: TRBJ1-4
clone_size: -
cdr3_aa: CASSLRAEGEKLFF
cdr3_nt: TGTGCCAGCAGTTTGAGGGCGGAGGGTGAAAAACTGTTTTTT

v_call: TRBV19
d_call: TRBD1
j_call: TRBJ2-3
clone_size: -
cdr3_aa: CASSIGQGTDTQYF
cdr3_nt: TGTGCCAGTAGTATCGGACAGGGCACAGATACGCAGTATTTT

v_call: TRBV28
d_call: TRBD1
j_call: TRBJ2-3
clone_size: -
cdr3_aa: CASSAGTGGTDTQYF
cdr3_nt: TGTGCCAGCAGTGCTGGGACAGGGGGCACAGATACGCAGTATTTT